The table lists the clone carrying this T cell receptor (beta chain) with a few counts. Its antigen is undetermined. This sample was included in a study of response to subunit inactivated influenza vaccine. General study points: Authors suggested few new T cells are recruited by each seasonal influenza vaccination.

One entry per CDR3 protein, called by TCRdb with MiXCR from the RT-PCR reads. The table records approximately 250,000 distinct CDR3 sequences, roughly an eighth of them present only once. Germline V gene lookup returns CDR1 SGHAT and CDR2 FQNNGV. The ends were cut back, 5 bases at V and 0 bases at J, with 26 bases in the middle. The CDR3 length is 19 residues. The clonotype comes from a man between 45 and 60 years old who received an inactivated influenza vaccine. V usage is TRBV11-2 and J usage is TRBJ2-7; D may be TRBD1 or TRBD2 (7 bases each). The sample consisted of non-naive T cells sorted from PBMCs, taken less than 15 days before vaccination. CDR3 in DNA: TGTGCCAGCAGCCAGGGGGTGGGAAGCGGGACACTTGACTCCTACGAGCAGTACTTC. This translates into CASSQGVGSGTLDSYEQYF.